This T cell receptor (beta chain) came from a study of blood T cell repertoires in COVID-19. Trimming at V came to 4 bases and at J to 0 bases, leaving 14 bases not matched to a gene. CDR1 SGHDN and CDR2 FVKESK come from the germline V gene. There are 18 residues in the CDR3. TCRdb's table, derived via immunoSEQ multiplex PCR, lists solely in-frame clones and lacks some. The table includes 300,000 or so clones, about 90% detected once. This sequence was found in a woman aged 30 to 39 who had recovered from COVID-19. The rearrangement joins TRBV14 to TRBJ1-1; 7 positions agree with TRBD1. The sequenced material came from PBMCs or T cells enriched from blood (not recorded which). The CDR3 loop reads CASSRSGGNSRMNTEAFF. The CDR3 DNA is TGTGCCAGCAGCCGGTCAGGGGGTAACTCCCGCATGAACACTGAAGCTTTCTTT. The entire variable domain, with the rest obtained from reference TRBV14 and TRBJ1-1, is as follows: EAGVTQFPSHSVIEKGQTVTLRCDPISGHDNLYWYRRVMGKEIKFLLHFVKESKQDESGMPNNRFLAERTGGTYSTLKVQPAELEDSGVYFCASSRSGGNSRMNTEAFFGQGTRLTVV.